This TCR beta chain emerged from a study of blood T cell repertoires in COVID-19. On the study more broadly: The United States, Italy and Spain supplied acute and convalescent COVID-19 samples.

TCRdb's table, derived via immunoSEQ multiplex PCR, lists solely in-frame clones and lacks some. This sample yields more than 75,000 clones, of which around 80% are seen a single time; about 25% belongs to the top ten. Between the trimmed V and J ends, which lost 6 bases and 7 bases, there was a span of 15 bases. From germline, CDR1 is SNHLY and CDR2 FYNNEI. The CDR3 is 14 residues long. The clonotype originates from a man aged 55 to 70 with acute or convalescent COVID-19. V and J are TRBV2 and TRBJ1-4, with no clear D. Source material: peripheral blood. DNA for the CDR3: TGTGCCAGCAGAACAGACCCGGCGGGTGAAAAACTGTTTTTT. Translating gives CASRTDPAGEKLFF.